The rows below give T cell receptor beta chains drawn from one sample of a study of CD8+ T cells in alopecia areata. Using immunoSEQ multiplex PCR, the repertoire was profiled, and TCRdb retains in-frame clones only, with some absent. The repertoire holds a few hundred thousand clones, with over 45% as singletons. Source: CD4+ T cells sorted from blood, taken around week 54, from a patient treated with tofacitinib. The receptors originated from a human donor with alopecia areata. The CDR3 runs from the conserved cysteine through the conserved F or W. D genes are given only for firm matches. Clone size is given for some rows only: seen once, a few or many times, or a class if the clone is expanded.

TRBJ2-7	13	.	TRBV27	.	TGTGCCAGTCGGACTGGGGCAGCCTACGAGCAGTACTTC	CASRTGAAYEQYF
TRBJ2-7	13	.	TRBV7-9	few	TGTGCCAGCAGCTTAGCGGCATCCTACGAGCAGTACTTC	CASSLAASYEQYF
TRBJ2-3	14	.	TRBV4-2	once	TGTGCCAGCAGACGCTACACAGGCACAGATACGCAGTATTTT	CASRRYTGTDTQYF
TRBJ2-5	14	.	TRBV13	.	TGTGCCAGCAGCTTACTTTCAGGGGACGAGACCCAGTACTTC	CASSLLSGDETQYF
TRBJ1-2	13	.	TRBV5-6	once	TGTGCCAGCAGCTTGGAAGCAGGGAATGGCTACACCTTC	CASSLEAGNGYTF
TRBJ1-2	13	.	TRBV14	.	TGTGCCAGCAGCCAAGATTGGAGCTATGGCTACACCTTC	CASSQDWSYGYTF
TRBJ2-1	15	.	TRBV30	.	TGTGCCTGGAGGATTCGGGGGAGCTCCTACAATGAGCAGTTCTTC	CAWRIRGSSYNEQFF
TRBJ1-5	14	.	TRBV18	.	TGTGCCAGCTCCCAGGGGAATAGCAATCAGCCCCAGCATTTT	CASSQGNSNQPQHF
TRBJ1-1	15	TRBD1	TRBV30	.	TGTGCCTGGAACTGGGGGACAGCTTTGAACACTGAAGCTTTCTTT	CAWNWGTALNTEAFF
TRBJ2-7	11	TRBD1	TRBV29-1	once	TGCAGCGGACAGGGTGCCTACGAGCAGTACTTC	CSGQGAYEQYF
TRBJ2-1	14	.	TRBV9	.	TGTGCCAGCAGCGTAGGGGTTTCCTACAATGAGCAGTTCTTC	CASSVGVSYNEQFF
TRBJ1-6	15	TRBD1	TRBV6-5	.	TGTGCCAGCAGCTTAGACAGGGAGGATAATTCACCCCTCCACTTT	CASSLDREDNSPLHF
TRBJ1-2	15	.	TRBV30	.	TGTGCCTGGAGTCGGGGGAAGGGGGAAGGCTATGGCTACACCTTC	CAWSRGKGEGYGYTF
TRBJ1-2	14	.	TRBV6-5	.	TGTGCCATCAAGGCCGAACAGGGTCCGGATGGCTACACCTTC	CAIKAEQGPDGYTF
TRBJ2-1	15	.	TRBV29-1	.	TGCAGCGTTGAGGGTCAAGGGGGCTCCTACAATGAGCAGTTCTTC	CSVEGQGGSYNEQFF
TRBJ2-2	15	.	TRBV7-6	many	TGTGCCAGCAGCTTAGCGAGCGGTTTCACCGGGGAGCTGTTTTTT	CASSLASGFTGELFF
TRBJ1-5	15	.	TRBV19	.	TGTGCCAGTAGTATGACACCGATTAGCAATCAGCCCCAGCATTTT	CASSMTPISNQPQHF
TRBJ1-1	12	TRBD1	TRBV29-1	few	TGCAGTACAGGGGTTTCGCAGACTGAAGCTTTCTTT	CSTGVSQTEAFF
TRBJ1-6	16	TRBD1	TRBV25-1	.	TGTGCCAGCAGTGACCTTAGGACAGGGGGCCTATCACCCCTCCACTTT	CASSDLRTGGLSPLHF
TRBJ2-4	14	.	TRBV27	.	TGTGCCAGCAGTGCTGGACACTCCAAAAACATTCAGTACTTC	CASSAGHSKNIQYF
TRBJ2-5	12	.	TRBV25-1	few	TGTGCCAGCAGGGCGGGTGGAGAGACCCAGTACTTC	CASRAGGETQYF
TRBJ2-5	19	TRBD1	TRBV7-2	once	TGTGCCAGCAGCCCAGGGGGTCGACAGGGGGTATATGCCCAAGAGACCCAGTACTTC	CASSPGGRQGVYAQETQYF
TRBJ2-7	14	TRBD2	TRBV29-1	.	TGCAGCGTCCCTGGACTCGGGGGGAGGTACGAGCAGTACTTC	CSVPGLGGRYEQYF
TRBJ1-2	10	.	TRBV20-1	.	TGCAGTGCCCCAGACAGCGGCTACACCTTC	CSAPDSGYTF
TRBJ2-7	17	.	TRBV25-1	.	TGTGCCAGCAGTGGACCCCTTGGGTCAGGGAGGTCCTACGAGCAGTACTTC	CASSGPLGSGRSYEQYF
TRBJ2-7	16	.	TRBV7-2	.	TGTGCCAGCAGCCTATCGAACAGGGTCGGCCCATACGAGCAGTACTTC	CASSLSNRVGPYEQYF
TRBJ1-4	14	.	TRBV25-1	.	TGTGCCAGCAGTTGGACAGCCTATAATGAAAAACTGTTTTTT	CASSWTAYNEKLFF
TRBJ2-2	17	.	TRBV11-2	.	TGTGCCAGCAGTTCGCTACTGAGTTCGGTGGCCACCGGGGAGCTGTTTTTT	CASSSLLSSVATGELFF
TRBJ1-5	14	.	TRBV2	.	TGTGCCAGCAGGGACAGCCATAGCAATCAGCCCCAGCATTTT	CASRDSHSNQPQHF
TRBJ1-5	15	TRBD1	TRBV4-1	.	TGCGCCAGCAGTCTTGGGACAGGGTACGATCAGCCCCAGCATTTT	CASSLGTGYDQPQHF
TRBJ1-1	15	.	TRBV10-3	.	TGTGCCATCAGTGAGTCACAGTTCATGAACACTGAAGCTTTCTTT	CAISESQFMNTEAFF
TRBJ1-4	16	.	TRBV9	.	TGTGCCAGCAGCGATGGACAGAGGACAACTAATGAAAAACTGTTTTTT	CASSDGQRTTNEKLFF
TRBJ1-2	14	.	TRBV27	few	TGTGCCAGGATTCGGGGGACACCTTACTATGGCTACACCTTC	CARIRGTPYYGYTF
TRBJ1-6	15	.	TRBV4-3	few	TGCGCCAGCAGCCAAGGACAGAATAGGAATTCACCCCTCCACTTT	CASSQGQNRNSPLHF
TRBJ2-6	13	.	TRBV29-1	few	TGCAGCGTTGGTGAGTCTGGGGCCAACGTCCTGACTTTC	CSVGESGANVLTF
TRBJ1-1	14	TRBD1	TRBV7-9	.	TGTGCCAGCAGCCCGGGACAGGGGGACACTGAAGCTTTCTTT	CASSPGQGDTEAFF
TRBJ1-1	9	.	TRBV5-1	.	TGCGCCAGCAGCCCTGAGGCTTTCTTT	CASSPEAFF